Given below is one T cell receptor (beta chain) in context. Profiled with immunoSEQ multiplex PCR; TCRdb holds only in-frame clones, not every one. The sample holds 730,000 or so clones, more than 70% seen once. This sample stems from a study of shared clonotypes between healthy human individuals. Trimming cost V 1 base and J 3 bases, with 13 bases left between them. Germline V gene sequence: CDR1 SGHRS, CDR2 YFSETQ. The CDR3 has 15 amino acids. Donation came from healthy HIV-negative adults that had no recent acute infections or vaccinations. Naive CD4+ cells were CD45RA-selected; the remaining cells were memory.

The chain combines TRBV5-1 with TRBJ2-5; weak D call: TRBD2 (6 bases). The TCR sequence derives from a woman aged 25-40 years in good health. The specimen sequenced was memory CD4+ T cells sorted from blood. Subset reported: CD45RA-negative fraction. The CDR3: CASSLTSIFEETQYF. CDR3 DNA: TGCGCCAGCAGCTTGACTAGCATTTTTGAAGAGACCCAGTACTTC.